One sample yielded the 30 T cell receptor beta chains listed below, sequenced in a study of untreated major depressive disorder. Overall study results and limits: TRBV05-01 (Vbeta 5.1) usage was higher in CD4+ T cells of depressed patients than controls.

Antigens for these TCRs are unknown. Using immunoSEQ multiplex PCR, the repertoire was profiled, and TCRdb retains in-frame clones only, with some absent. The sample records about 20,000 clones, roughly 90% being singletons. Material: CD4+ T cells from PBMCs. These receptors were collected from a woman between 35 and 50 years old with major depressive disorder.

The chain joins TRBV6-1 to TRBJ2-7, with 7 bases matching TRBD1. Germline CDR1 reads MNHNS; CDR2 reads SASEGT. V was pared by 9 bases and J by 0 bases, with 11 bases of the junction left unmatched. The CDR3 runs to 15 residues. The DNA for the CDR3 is TGTGCCAGATATTTTCCGGGACAGAGCTCCTACGAGCAGTACTTC. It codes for CARYFPGQSSYEQYF.

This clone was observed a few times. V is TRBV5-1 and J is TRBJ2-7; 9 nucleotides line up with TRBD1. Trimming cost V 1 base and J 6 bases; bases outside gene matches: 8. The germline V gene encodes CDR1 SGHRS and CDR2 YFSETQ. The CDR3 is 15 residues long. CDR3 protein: CASSLLGTGRSEQYV. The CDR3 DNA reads TGCGCCAGCAGCTTGCTCGGGACAGGGCGGAGCGAGCAGTACGTC.

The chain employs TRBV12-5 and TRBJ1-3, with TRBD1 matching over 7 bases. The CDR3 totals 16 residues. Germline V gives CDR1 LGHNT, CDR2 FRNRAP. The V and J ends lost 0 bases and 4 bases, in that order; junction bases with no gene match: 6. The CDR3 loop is CASGLVTGTAGNTIYF. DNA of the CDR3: TGTGCTAGTGGTTTGGTTACCGGGACAGCCGGAAACACCATATATTTT.

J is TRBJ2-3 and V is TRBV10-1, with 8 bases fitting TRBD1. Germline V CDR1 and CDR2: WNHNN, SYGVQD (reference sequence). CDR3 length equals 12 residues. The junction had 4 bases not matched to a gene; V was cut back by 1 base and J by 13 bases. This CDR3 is CASSEYSTGEYF. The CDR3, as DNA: TGCGCCAGCAGTGAGTACTCGACAGGGGAGTATTTT.

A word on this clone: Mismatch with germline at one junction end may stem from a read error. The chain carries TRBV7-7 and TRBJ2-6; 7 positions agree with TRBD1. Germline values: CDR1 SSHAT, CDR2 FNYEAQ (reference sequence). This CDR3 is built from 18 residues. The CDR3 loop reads CASSATGFYFSGANVLTF. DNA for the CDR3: TGTGCTAGCAGCGCGACAGGGTTTTATTTCTCTGGGGCCAACGTCCTGACTTTC.

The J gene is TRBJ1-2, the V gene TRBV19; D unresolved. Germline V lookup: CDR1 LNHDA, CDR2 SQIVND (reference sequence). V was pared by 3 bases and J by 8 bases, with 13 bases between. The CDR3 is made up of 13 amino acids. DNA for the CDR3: TGTGCCAGTAGTATGTTCTTCGATGGAGGCTACACCTTC. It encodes CASSMFFDGGYTF.

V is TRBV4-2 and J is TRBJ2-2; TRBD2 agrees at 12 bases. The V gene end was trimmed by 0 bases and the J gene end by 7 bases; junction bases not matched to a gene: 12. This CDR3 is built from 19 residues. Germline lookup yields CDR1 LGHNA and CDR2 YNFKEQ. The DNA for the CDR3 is TGTGCCAGCAGCCAAGATGGGCTAGCGGGGGGGCTGAGGGGCGGGGAGCTGTTTTTT. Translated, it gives CASSQDGLAGGLRGGELFF.

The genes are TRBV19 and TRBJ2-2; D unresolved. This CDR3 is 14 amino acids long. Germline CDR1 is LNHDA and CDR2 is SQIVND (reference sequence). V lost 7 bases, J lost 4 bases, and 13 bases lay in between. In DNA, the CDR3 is TGTGCCAGTACCTTAGACATATTCACCGGGGAGCTGTTTTTT. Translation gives CASTLDIFTGELFF.

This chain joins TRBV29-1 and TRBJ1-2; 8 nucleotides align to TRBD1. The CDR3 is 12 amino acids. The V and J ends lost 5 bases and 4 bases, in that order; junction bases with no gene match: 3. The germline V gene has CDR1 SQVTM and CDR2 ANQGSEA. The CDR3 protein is CSVRTGSYGYTF. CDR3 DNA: TGCAGCGTTAGGACAGGGAGCTATGGCTACACCTTC. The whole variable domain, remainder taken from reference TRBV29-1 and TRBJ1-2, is SAVISQKPSRDICQRGTSLTIQCQVDSQVTMMFWYRQQPGQSLTLIATANQGSEATYESGFVIDKFPISRPNLTFSTLTVSNMSPEDSSIYLCSVRTGSYGYTFGSGTRLTVV.

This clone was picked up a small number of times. CDR3 region: CASSPGNWAGNSPLHF. CDR3 sequence (DNA): TGTGCCAGCAGCCCTGGGAATTGGGCCGGCAATTCACCCCTCCACTTT. The rearrangement uses TRBV5-6 and TRBJ1-6; D unresolved. Germline assignment: CDR1 SGHDT and CDR2 YYEEEE. Deletions cut 4 bases from V and 7 bases from J, with 18 bases between. The CDR3 covers 16 residues.

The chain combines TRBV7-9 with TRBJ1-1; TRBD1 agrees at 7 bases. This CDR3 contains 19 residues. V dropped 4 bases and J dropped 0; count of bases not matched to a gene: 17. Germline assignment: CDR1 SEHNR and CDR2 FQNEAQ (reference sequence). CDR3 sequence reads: CASSSGVLRQGTMNTEAFF. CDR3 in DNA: TGTGCCAGCAGCTCCGGAGTACTCAGACAGGGAACAATGAACACTGAAGCTTTCTTT. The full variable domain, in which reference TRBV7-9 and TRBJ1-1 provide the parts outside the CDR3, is DTGVSQNPRHKITKRGQNVTFRCDPISEHNRLYWYRQTLGQGPEFLTYFQNEAQLEKSRLLSDRFSAERPKGSFSTLEIQRTEQGDSAMYLCASSSGVLRQGTMNTEAFFGQGTRLTVV.

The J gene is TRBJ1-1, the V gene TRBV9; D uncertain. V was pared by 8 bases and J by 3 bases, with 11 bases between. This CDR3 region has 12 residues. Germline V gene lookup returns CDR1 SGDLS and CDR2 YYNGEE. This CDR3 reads CASSLVDTEAFF. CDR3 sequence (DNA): TGTGCCAGTTCCCTCGTGGACACTGAAGCTTTCTTT.

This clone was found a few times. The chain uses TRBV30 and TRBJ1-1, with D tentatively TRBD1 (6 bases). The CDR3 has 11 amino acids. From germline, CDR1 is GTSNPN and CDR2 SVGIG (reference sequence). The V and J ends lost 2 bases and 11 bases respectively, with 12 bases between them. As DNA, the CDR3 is TGTGCCTGGAGTACGGGGGGCCGGGCTTTCTTT. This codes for CAWSTGGRAFF.

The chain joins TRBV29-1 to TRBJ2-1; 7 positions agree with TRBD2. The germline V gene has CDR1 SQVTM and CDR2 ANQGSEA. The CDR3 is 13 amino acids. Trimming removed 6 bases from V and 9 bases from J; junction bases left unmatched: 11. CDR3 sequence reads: CSVTRRENGEQFF. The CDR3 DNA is TGCAGCGTAACCCGGCGGGAGAATGGTGAGCAGTTCTTC.

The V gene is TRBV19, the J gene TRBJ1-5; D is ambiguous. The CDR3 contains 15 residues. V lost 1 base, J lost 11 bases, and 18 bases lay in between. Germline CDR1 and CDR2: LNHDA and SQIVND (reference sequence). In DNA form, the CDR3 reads TGTGCCAGTAGTATAGGATTGGCACCAGGAGCCTCCCAGCATTTT. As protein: CASSIGLAPGASQHF.

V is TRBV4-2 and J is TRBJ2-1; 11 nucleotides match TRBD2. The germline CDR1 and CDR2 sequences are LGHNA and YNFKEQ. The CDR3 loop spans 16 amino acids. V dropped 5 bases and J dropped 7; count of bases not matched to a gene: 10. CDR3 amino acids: CASSTIAGGVPNEQFF. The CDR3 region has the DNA TGTGCCAGCAGCACCATAGCGGGAGGGGTGCCAAATGAGCAGTTCTTC.

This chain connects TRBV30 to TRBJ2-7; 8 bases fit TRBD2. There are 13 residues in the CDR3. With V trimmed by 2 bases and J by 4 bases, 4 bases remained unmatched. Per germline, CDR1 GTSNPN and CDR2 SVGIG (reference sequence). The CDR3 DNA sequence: TGTGCCTGGAGTCGGGGGGGGCGGTACGAGCAGTACTTC. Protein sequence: CAWSRGGRYEQYF.

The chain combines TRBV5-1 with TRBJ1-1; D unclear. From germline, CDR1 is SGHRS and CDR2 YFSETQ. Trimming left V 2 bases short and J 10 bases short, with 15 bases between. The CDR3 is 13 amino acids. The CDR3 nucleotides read TGCGCCAGCAGCTTAGACGTTGGCCGAGGAGCTTTCTTT. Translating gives CASSLDVGRGAFF.

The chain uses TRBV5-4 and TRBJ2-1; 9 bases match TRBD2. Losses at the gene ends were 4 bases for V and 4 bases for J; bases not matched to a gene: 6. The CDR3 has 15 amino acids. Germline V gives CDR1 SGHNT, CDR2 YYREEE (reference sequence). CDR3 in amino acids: CASSPSSGKYNEQFF. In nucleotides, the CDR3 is TGTGCCAGCAGCCCCTCTAGCGGGAAATACAATGAGCAGTTCTTC.

Here the CDR3 reads CASSALGTGNYGYTF. As DNA, the CDR3 is TGTGCCAGCAGCGCACTCGGGACAGGGAACTATGGCTACACCTTC. The J gene is TRBJ1-2, the V gene TRBV9, with TRBD1 matching over 9 bases. The V gene's germline CDR1 is SGDLS and CDR2 YYNGEE. CDR3 length: 15 amino acids. With V trimmed by 3 bases and J by 2 bases, 5 bases remained unmatched. Filled out from reference TRBV9 and TRBJ1-2, the complete variable domain reads DSGVTQTPKHLITATGQRVTLRCSPRSGDLSVYWYQQSLDQGLQFLIQYYNGEERAKGNILERFSAQQFPDLHSELNLSSLELGDSALYFCASSALGTGNYGYTFGSGTRLTVV.

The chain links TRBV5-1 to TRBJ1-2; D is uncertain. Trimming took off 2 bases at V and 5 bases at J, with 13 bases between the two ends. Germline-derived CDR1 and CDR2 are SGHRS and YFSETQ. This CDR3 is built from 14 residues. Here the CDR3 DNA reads TGCGCCAGCAGCTTAACGGATGCCAAGTATGGCTACACCTTC. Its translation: CASSLTDAKYGYTF.

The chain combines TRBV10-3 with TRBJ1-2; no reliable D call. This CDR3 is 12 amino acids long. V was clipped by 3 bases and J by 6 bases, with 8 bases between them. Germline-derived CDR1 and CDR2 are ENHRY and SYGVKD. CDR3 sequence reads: CAISERSDGYTF. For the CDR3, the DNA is TGTGCCATCAGTGAACGCAGCGATGGCTACACCTTC.

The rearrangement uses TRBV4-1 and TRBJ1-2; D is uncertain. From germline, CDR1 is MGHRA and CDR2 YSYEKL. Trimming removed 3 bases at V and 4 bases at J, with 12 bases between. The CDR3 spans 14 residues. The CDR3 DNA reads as TGCGCCAGCAGCCAGAACCGAAAGACCTATGGCTACACCTTC. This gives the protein CASSQNRKTYGYTF.

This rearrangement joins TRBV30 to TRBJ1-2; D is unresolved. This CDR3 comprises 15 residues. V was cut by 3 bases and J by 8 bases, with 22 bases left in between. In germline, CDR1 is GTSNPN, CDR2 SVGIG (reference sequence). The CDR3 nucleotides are TGTGCCTGGAGGACGACGGTGGGTCCACCCGGGGGCTACACCTTC. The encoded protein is CAWRTTVGPPGGYTF.

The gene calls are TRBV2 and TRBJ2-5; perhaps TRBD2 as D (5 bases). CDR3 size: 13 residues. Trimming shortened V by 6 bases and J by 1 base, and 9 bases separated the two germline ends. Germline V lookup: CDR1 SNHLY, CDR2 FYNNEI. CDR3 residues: CASSDYFQETQYF. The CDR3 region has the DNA TGTGCCAGCAGCGACTACTTCCAAGAGACCCAGTACTTC.

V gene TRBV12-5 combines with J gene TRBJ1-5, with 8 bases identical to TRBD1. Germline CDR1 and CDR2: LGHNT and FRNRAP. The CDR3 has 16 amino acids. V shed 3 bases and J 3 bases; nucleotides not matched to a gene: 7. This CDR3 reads CASGFGDRPNNQPQHF. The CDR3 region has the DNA TGTGCTAGTGGTTTTGGGGACAGGCCTAACAATCAGCCCCAGCATTTT.

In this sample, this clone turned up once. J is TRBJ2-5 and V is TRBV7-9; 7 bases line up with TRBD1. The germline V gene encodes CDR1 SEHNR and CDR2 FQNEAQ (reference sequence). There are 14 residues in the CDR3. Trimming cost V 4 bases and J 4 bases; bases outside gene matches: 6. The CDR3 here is CASSSTGAGETQYF. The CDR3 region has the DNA TGTGCCAGCAGCTCCACAGGGGCCGGAGAGACCCAGTACTTC.

This chain's CDR3 is CASSVEGREQYF. The CDR3 DNA sequence: TGTGCCAGCAGCGTAGAAGGGAGAGAGCAGTACTTC. The genes are TRBV9 and TRBJ2-7; weak D call: TRBD2 (5 bases). Germline values: CDR1 SGDLS, CDR2 YYNGEE. Trimming removed 0 bases from V and 7 bases from J, with 8 bases in between. CDR3 length: 12 residues.

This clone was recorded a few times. The DNA for the CDR3 is TGTGCCAGCTCACCTCGGACGGACGCTAACTATGGCTACACCTTC. It encodes CASSPRTDANYGYTF. The chain links TRBV18 to TRBJ1-2; D call uncertain. In germline, CDR1 is KGHSH, CDR2 LQKENI. The germline V and J ends were trimmed by 3 bases and 0 bases, with 11 bases remaining between them. The length of the CDR3 is 15 residues.

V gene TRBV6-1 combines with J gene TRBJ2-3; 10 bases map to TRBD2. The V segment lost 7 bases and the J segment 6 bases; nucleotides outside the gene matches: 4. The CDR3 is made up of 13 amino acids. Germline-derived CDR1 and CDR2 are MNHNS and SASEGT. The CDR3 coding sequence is TGTGCCAGCACCCCTAGCGGGAGTGATACGCAGTATTTT. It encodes CASTPSGSDTQYF.